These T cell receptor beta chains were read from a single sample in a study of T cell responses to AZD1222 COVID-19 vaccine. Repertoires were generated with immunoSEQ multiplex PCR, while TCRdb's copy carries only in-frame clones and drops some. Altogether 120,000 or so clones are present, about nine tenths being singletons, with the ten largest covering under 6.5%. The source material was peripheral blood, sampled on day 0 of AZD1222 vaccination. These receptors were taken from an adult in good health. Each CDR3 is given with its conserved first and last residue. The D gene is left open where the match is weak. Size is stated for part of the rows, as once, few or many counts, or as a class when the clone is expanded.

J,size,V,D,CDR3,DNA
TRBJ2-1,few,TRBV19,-,CASSGGWGSEQFF,TGTGCCAGTAGCGGTGGGTGGGGCTCGGAGCAGTTCTTC
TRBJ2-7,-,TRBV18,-,CASSPPSGYEQYF,TGTGCCAGCTCACCACCGTCCGGCTACGAGCAGTACTTC
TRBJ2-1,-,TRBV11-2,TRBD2,CASSDLKILAASYNEQFF,TGTGCCAGCAGCGATCTAAAGATACTAGCGGCTTCCTACAATGAGCAGTTCTTC
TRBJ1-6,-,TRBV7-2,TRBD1,CASSLGGQRTPLHF,TGTGCCAGCAGCTTAGGGGGACAGCGGACACCCCTCCACTTT
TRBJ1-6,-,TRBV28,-,CASGGFSPLHF,TGTGCCAGCGGGGGATTTTCACCCCTCCACTTT
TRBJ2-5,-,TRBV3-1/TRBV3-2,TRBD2,CASSHQRGGRETQYF,TGTGCCAGCAGCCATCAGCGGGGGGGCAGAGAGACCCAGTACTTC
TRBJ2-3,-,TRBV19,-,CASQVNVGRTDTQYF,TGTGCCAGTCAAGTAAACGTGGGTCGCACAGATACGCAGTATTTT
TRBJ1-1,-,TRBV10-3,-,CAISEKDKNTEAFF,TGTGCCATCAGTGAAAAGGACAAGAACACTGAAGCTTTCTTT
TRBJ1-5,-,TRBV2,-,CASSVQRGGNQPQHF,TGTGCCAGCAGTGTTCAACGAGGGGGCAATCAGCCCCAGCATTTT
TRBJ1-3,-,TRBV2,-,CASKAMGNTIYF,TGTGCCTCCAAGGCGATGGGAAACACCATATATTTT
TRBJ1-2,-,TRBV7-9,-,CASSLAQWQPGGYTF,TGTGCCAGCAGCTTAGCGCAGTGGCAACCAGGGGGCTACACCTTC
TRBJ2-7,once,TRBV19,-,CASSGAGEQYF,TGTGCCAGTAGCGGCGCGGGTGAGCAGTACTTC
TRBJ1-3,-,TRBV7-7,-,CASSLTAGNTIYF,TGTGCTAGCAGCCTTACAGCGGGCAACACCATATATTTT
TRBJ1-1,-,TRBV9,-,CASSVGGGPNTEAFF,TGTGCCAGCAGCGTAGGAGGAGGACCTAACACTGAAGCTTTCTTT
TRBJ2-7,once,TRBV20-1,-,CSALQGYEQYF,TGCAGTGCCTTACAGGGCTACGAGCAGTACTTC
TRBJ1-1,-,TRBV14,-,CASSQEPRTEAFF,TGTGCCAGCAGCCAAGAGCCCCGCACTGAAGCTTTCTTT
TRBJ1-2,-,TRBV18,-,CASSPRVDKEGYTF,TGTGCCAGCTCACCACGAGTCGACAAGGAAGGCTACACCTTC